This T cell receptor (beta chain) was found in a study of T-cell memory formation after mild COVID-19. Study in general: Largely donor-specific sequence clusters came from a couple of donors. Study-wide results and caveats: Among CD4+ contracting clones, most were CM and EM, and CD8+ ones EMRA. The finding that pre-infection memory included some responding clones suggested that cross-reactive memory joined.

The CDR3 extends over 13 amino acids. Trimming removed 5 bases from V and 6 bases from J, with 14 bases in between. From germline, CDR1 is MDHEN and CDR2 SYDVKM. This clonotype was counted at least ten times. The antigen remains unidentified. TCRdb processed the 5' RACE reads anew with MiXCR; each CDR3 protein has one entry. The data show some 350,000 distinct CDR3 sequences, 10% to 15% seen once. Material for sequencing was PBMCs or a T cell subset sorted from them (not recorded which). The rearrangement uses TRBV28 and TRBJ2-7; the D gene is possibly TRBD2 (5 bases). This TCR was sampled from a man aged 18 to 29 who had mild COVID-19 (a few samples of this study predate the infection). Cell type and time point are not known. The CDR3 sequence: CASSRTPPGEQYV. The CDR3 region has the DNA TGTGCCAGCAGTAGGACTCCGCCTGGCGAGCAGTACGTC.